The source of this T cell receptor beta chain is a study of T cell responses to AZD1222 COVID-19 vaccine. Study-level results: Seropositivity was recorded at baseline in only a handful of AZD1222 recipients. Two AZD1222 doses significantly raised spike-specific TCR breadth and depth over controls.

V shed 6 bases and J shed 4 bases, with 13 bases lying between them. Germline loops: CDR1 SNHLY, CDR2 FYNNEI. CDR3 length equals 13 residues. Second-dose intervals near 4 or 12 weeks were combined. About this clone itself: Its specificity is not known.

This table comes from immunoSEQ multiplex PCR, and its TCRdb copy is limited to in-frame clones, with some not included. Here the sample spans around 120,000 clones, approximately 90% being singletons. The material was peripheral blood, obtained 28 days after the second AZD1222 dose. The receptor comes from an adult who received the AZD1222 COVID-19 vaccine. The chain links TRBV2 to TRBJ2-7; unclear D gene. This CDR3 reads CASRFTGVYEQYF. In DNA, the CDR3 is TGTGCCAGCAGATTCACTGGGGTTTACGAGCAGTACTTC. Full variable domain (rest looked up from reference TRBV2 and TRBJ2-7): EPEVTQTPSHQVTQMGQEVILRCVPISNHLYFYWYRQILGQKVEFLVSFYNNEISEKSEIFDDQFSVERPDGSNFTLKIRSTKLEDSAMYFCASRFTGVYEQYFGPGTRLTVT.